Below, 18 T cell receptor beta chains from the same sample are listed, as sequenced in a study of siplizumab effects on memory and regulatory T cells. Generated by immunoSEQ multiplex PCR, the TCRdb table keeps only in-frame clones and is missing some. The table has 85,000 to 90,000 clones, 85% to 90% seen once; the top ten hold 15%. The specimen sequenced was CD4+ T cells sorted from blood. The receptors originated from a human donor in good health.

There are a few counts of this clone. V is TRBV6-1 and J is TRBJ1-1, with 8 nucleotides matching TRBD1. The germline V gene encodes CDR1 MNHNS and CDR2 SASEGT. The CDR3 is 14 amino acids. V shed 9 bases and J 3 bases; nucleotides not matched to a gene: 9. The CDR3 nucleotides are TGTGCCAGTAAACGGACAGGGCGGGACACTGAAGCTTTCTTT. Amino acids: CASKRTGRDTEAFF.

This clone was observed a single time. CDR3 bases: TGTGCCAGCAGCGAAGGAAGAGGGGGAAGACGGTATGAGCAGTTCTTC. The encoded protein is CASSEGRGGRRYEQFF. The chain combines TRBV25-1 with TRBJ2-1; possibly TRBD1 for D (6 bases). The CDR3 contains 16 residues. The V and J ends lost 6 bases and 8 bases respectively, with 23 bases between them. CDR1 and CDR2 (germline): MGHDK, SYGVNS.

As DNA, the CDR3 is TGTGCCAGTAGGAACAGGGGGCTTGGAGAAAAACTGTTTTTT. Protein product: CASRNRGLGEKLFF. The chain links TRBV19 to TRBJ1-4; TRBD1 matches 9 bases. V trimming: 6 bases; J trimming: 8 bases; junction bases outside the gene matches: 7. There are 14 residues in the CDR3. Looked up from germline, CDR1 is LNHDA and CDR2 is SQIVND (reference sequence).

The rearrangement joins TRBV18 to TRBJ1-2; no firm D call. Germline CDR1 KGHSH, CDR2 LQKENI. CDR3 length: 13 residues. Trimming left V 2 bases short and J 3 bases short, with 7 bases between. As DNA, the CDR3 is TGTGCCAGCTCACCAATTAAGGACTATGGCTACACCTTC. It is translated as CASSPIKDYGYTF.

The chain combines TRBV18 with TRBJ2-6; D ambiguous. Germline loops: CDR1 KGHSH, CDR2 LQKENI. The V end was cut by 3 bases, the J end by 2 bases, with 5 bases between. The CDR3 sequence is 14 residues long. The CDR3 DNA is TGTGCCAGCTCACCTTCCACTGGGGCCAACGTCCTGACTTTC. It translates to CASSPSTGANVLTF. Full variable domain (missing parts from reference TRBV18 and TRBJ2-6): NAGVMQNPRHLVRRRGQEARLRCSPMKGHSHVYWYRQLPEEGLKFMVYLQKENIIDESGMPKERFSAEFPKEGPSILRIQQVVRGDSAAYFCASSPSTGANVLTFGAGSRLTVL.

This sequence joins TRBV9 and TRBJ2-2; TRBD2 matches at 8 bases. CDR1 SGDLS and CDR2 YYNGEE come from the germline V gene. The CDR3 loop spans 15 amino acids. J gave up 8 bases and V 4 bases, and 10 bases lay outside the gene matches. CDR3 amino acids: CASSPVAGSRGELFF. CDR3 bases: TGTGCCAGCAGCCCCGTAGCGGGATCGAGGGGGGAGCTGTTTTTT.

The chain joins TRBV7-3 to TRBJ2-2; weak D call: TRBD1 (6 bases). Germline-derived CDR1 and CDR2 are SGHTA and FQGTGA. This CDR3 is built from 12 residues. Between the trimmed V and J ends, which lost 3 bases and 9 bases, there was a span of 8 bases. Written as DNA, the CDR3 is TGTGCCAGCAGCTTGGACAGCCGGGAGCTGTTTTTT. Translating gives CASSLDSRELFF.

The rearrangement uses TRBV5-1 and TRBJ1-2; D gene ambiguous. There are 15 residues in the CDR3. Trimming cost V 4 bases and J 0 bases, with 13 bases left between them. Looked up from germline, CDR1 is SGHRS and CDR2 is YFSETQ. The DNA for the CDR3 is TGCGCCAGCAGCCCCGTGGACGGATCTAACTATGGCTACACCTTC. Protein sequence: CASSPVDGSNYGYTF.

This chain joins TRBV11-3 and TRBJ2-4; D remains unclear. Germline V lookup: CDR1 SGHNT, CDR2 YENEEA. This CDR3 region has 14 residues. V gave up 0 bases and J gave up 5 bases, with 8 bases separating them. CDR3 sequence (DNA): TGTGCCAGCAGCTTAGATCGTCACCAAAACATTCAGTACTTC. Translated: CASSLDRHQNIQYF.

The chain recombines TRBV19 with TRBJ2-5; 8 bases are a match to TRBD2. The germline gives CDR1 LNHDA, CDR2 SQIVND (reference sequence). The CDR3 spans 14 residues. The V segment lost 4 bases and the J segment 4 bases; nucleotides outside the gene matches: 5. CDR3 in amino acids: CASSTTREGETQYF. In nucleotides, the CDR3 is TGTGCCAGTAGTACAACACGGGAGGGAGAGACCCAGTACTTC.

V gene TRBV18 combines with J gene TRBJ2-7, with 11 bases identical to TRBD2. The CDR3 consists of 14 residues. Germline assignment: CDR1 KGHSH and CDR2 LQKENI. The V gene end was trimmed by 5 bases and the J gene end by 5 bases; junction bases not matched to a gene: 5. The CDR3 region is CASSALAGADEQYF. CDR3 DNA sequence: TGTGCCAGCTCAGCACTAGCGGGAGCGGACGAGCAGTACTTC.

CDR3 loop: CSARTGAGATQYF. CDR3 coding DNA: TGCAGCGCGCGGACAGGGGCCGGCGCGACCCAGTACTTC. The chain links TRBV29-1 to TRBJ2-5, with 9 bases identical to TRBD1. Germline loops: CDR1 SQVTM, CDR2 ANQGSEA. CDR3 length: 13 amino acids. V dropped 7 bases and J dropped 7; count of bases not matched to a gene: 10.

This chain connects TRBV7-9 to TRBJ2-2; 11 bases map to TRBD2. The germline V gene has CDR1 SEHNR and CDR2 FQNEAQ (reference sequence). Germline trimming cut 5 bases from V and 6 bases from J; bases unmatched to any gene: 5. The CDR3 is 15 amino acids. The CDR3 DNA reads as TGTGCCAGCAGCCCCACTAGCGGGAGATCCGGGGAGCTGTTTTTT. Translating gives CASSPTSGRSGELFF.

The chain combines TRBV5-4 with TRBJ2-1; 9 bases fit TRBD1. With 3 bases clipped from V and 3 bases from J, the junction kept 4 bases outside the gene matches. There are 15 residues in the CDR3. Germline V gives CDR1 SGHNT, CDR2 YYREEE (reference sequence). CDR3 sequence: CASSSDRGDYNEQFF. The CDR3 region has the DNA TGTGCCAGCAGCTCGGACAGGGGCGACTACAATGAGCAGTTCTTC.

This clone was found once. The V gene is TRBV5-4, the J gene TRBJ1-2; D is uncertain. The V end was cut by 0 bases, the J end by 9 bases, with 12 bases between. This CDR3 is 13 amino acids long. CDR1 and CDR2 from the germline V gene are SGHNT and YYREEE (reference sequence). CDR3 in amino acids: CASSLALDASYTF. In DNA form, the CDR3 reads TGTGCCAGCAGCTTGGCCCTGGATGCAAGCTACACCTTC.

The rearrangement links TRBV5-1 to TRBJ1-1; D may be TRBD1 (6 bases). This CDR3 comprises 18 residues. The V gene's germline CDR1 is SGHRS and CDR2 YFSETQ. Deletions cut 0 bases from V and 0 bases from J, with 18 bases between. The DNA for the CDR3 is TGCGCCAGCAGCTTGGCCGGGAGGGGACAAACCTTGAACACTGAAGCTTTCTTT. Translated, it gives CASSLAGRGQTLNTEAFF.

V usage is TRBV9 and J usage is TRBJ2-3, with TRBD2 matching 11 bases. The CDR3 covers 17 residues. Losses at the gene ends were 4 bases for V and 5 bases for J; bases not matched to a gene: 12. Germline-derived CDR1 and CDR2 are SGDLS and YYNGEE. Written as DNA, the CDR3 is TGTGCCAGCAGCCCGCCCGACGGGACTAGCGGAATAGATACGCAGTATTTT. Protein: CASSPPDGTSGIDTQYF.

This chain connects TRBV28 to TRBJ2-1, with TRBD2 matching 11 bases. The CDR3 sequence is 15 residues long. The V segment lost 7 bases and the J segment 7 bases; nucleotides outside the gene matches: 9. From germline, CDR1 is MDHEN and CDR2 SYDVKM. The CDR3 spells CASNELAGVLNEQFF. In DNA form, the CDR3 reads TGTGCCAGCAACGAACTAGCGGGAGTACTGAATGAGCAGTTCTTC.